Described below is a single T cell receptor (beta chain) sequence and its context. The data were taken from a study of T cells in Graves' hyperthyroidism and ophthalmopathy. Amplification targeted TCR beta CDR3 regions from RNA transcripts. Carried out on the TCR CDR3, a first-round RT-PCR used the HTBI primer set. Each CDR3 protein gets one entry after TCRdb re-called the multiplex PCR reads with MiXCR. This table holds hundreds of thousands of distinct CDR3 sequences, about two fifths found once. Exclusion of a patient resulted from uncontrolled infection, other autoimmune disease, pregnancy or lactation. The receptor was isolated from a man in his late teens or twenties with Graves' hyperthyroidism. The sample consisted of blood.

In DNA, the CDR3 is TGTGCCAGCAGTTTAGACAGGGGGGCCCATAACTATGGCTACACCTTC. Its translation is CASSLDRGAHNYGYTF. The rearrangement uses TRBV12-3 or TRBV12-4 and TRBJ1-2; 8 bases fit TRBD1. With V trimmed by 1 base and J by 1 base, 5 bases remained unmatched. CDR3 size: 16 residues.